One T cell receptor (beta chain) is described in this entry. The antigen is unknown. The germline V gene has CDR1 SGHTA and CDR2 FQGTGA. V lost 5 bases to trimming and J lost 5 bases; unmatched junction nucleotides: 5. The CDR3 sequence is 13 residues long. The treatment is: roughly 11-day PBMC culture with coronavirus spike peptide pools or control peptides (ViraFEST assay). Peptide-pool expansion of antigen-specific T cells preceded TCR sequencing in ViraFEST. The assay that was used to sequence DNA from cultured CD4+ T cells was the Oncomine TCR Beta short-read assay. After culture, CD4+ T cells served as the source for genomic DNA extraction. TCRdb ran MiXCR on the PCR reads and lists one entry per CDR3 protein. The sample consists of fewer than 20,000 distinct CDR3 sequences, roughly 66% of them appearing once. These data are taken from a study of vaccination and CD4 T cells after COVID-19. Whole-study context: In the convalescent cohort, there were six males and four females, two of them Hispanic. Some control cultures received a CEFX pool, which served as the positive control. Others received an HIV-1 Nef pool or no peptide.

V is TRBV7-3 and J is TRBJ1-1; 7 bases line up with TRBD1. This receptor was taken from a human donor who had recovered from COVID-19. The sequenced material came from CD4+ T cells from blood, cultured in vitro. The CDR3 DNA reads TGTGCCAGCAGCCGGGACAGTAGAACTGAAGCTTTCTTT. Amino acids: CASSRDSRTEAFF.